The rows below give T cell receptor beta chains drawn from one sample of a study of blood T cell repertoires in COVID-19. Sequencing used immunoSEQ multiplex PCR; TCRdb keeps in-frame clones, though not all of them. The profile shows tens of thousands of clones, around 90% of them singletons. The source material was peripheral blood. These receptors came from a human donor in a cohort sampled during active COVID-19. CDR3s include the opening cysteine and the closing phenylalanine or tryptophan. The D gene is left open where the match is weak. For some rows the clone size is stated as once, few or many, or as a class when expanded; others skip it.

j_call v_call d_call clone_size cdr3_aa cdr3_nt
TRBJ1-4 TRBV5-6 . . CASSLAGVDEKLFF TGTGCCAGCAGCTTGGCAGGGGTCGATGAAAAACTGTTTTTT
TRBJ2-1 TRBV7-2 TRBD2 . CASSPGLAGGNEQFF TGTGCCAGCAGCCCGGGACTAGCGGGGGGCAATGAGCAGTTCTTC
TRBJ1-6 TRBV10-2 . . CASTQGETPLHF TGCGCCAGCACCCAGGGTGAGACACCCCTCCACTTT
TRBJ2-1 TRBV28 . . CAITGLVEQFF TGTGCCATTACAGGGTTAGTGGAGCAGTTCTTC
TRBJ1-2 TRBV28 . . CASSLLTGEGYGYTF TGTGCCAGCAGTTTGCTTACAGGAGAAGGCTATGGCTACACCTTC
TRBJ1-1 TRBV6-5 TRBD1 . CASSLKGTVNTEAFF TGTGCCAGCAGTTTGAAAGGGACAGTGAACACTGAAGCTTTCTTT
TRBJ2-3 TRBV11-2 TRBD2 few CASSPPGLAGVDTQYF TGTGCCAGCAGCCCCCCGGGACTAGCGGGGGTGGATACGCAGTATTTT
TRBJ2-2 TRBV9 . . CASSVRTGTGSGELFF TGTGCCAGCAGCGTACGAACAGGGACGGGGTCGGGGGAGCTGTTTTTT
TRBJ2-2 TRBV5-1 TRBD1 . CASSLGAGGAPGELFF TGCGCCAGCAGCTTGGGGGCAGGGGGTGCCCCCGGGGAGCTGTTTTTT
TRBJ2-6 TRBV6-5 . . CASGRASSGANVLTF TGTGCCAGCGGCAGGGCCTCCTCTGGGGCCAACGTCCTGACTTTC
TRBJ2-7 TRBV5-4 TRBD1 . CASSSGTDSYEQYF TGTGCCAGCAGCTCCGGGACAGACTCCTACGAGCAGTACTTC
TRBJ2-5 TRBV7-2 . . CASSLGDSFQETQYF TGTGCCAGCAGCTTAGGGGACTCATTCCAAGAGACCCAGTACTTC
TRBJ2-2 TRBV7-6 . . CASSLAAAGNTGELFF TGTGCCAGCAGCTTAGCAGCGGCAGGAAACACCGGGGAGCTGTTTTTT
TRBJ2-2 TRBV11-2 . few CASSLTGVTGELFF TGTGCCAGCAGCTTAACGGGAGTAACCGGGGAGCTGTTTTTT
TRBJ2-5 TRBV4-2 TRBD2 . CASSHAQGVAGGETQYF TGTGCCAGCAGCCATGCCCAGGGGGTAGCGGGGGGAGAGACCCAGTACTTC
TRBJ1-5 TRBV7-9 TRBD1 . CASSLGFGDRLANQPQHF TGTGCCAGCAGCCTAGGGTTCGGGGACAGGCTAGCCAATCAGCCCCAGCATTTT
TRBJ2-3 TRBV3-1/TRBV3-2 . . CASSLFNREVGGGTDTQYF TGTGCCAGCAGCCTTTTCAACAGGGAAGTAGGGGGGGGCACAGATACGCAGTATTTT
TRBJ2-3 TRBV7-6 . . CASSLAGNTYFSDTQYF TGTGCCAGCAGCTTAGCGGGCAATACGTACTTTTCAGATACGCAGTATTTT
TRBJ2-2 TRBV18 TRBD2 . CASSPLPSGANTGELFF TGTGCCAGCTCACCCCTCCCAAGCGGGGCTAACACCGGGGAGCTGTTTTTT
TRBJ2-5 TRBV7-2 . . CASSPDWAGETQYF TGTGCCAGCAGTCCGGACTGGGCGGGGGAGACCCAGTACTTC
TRBJ1-5 TRBV4-1 . medium-sized CASSPGHLSNQPQHF TGCGCCAGCAGCCCCGGACACTTGAGCAATCAGCCCCAGCATTTT
TRBJ2-3 TRBV29-1 TRBD2 . CSVDYSSGGPQYF TGCAGCGTTGACTACTCCAGCGGGGGCCCTCAGTATTTT
TRBJ1-4 TRBV3-1/TRBV3-2 . . CASSQEGAGEKLFF TGTGCCAGCAGCCAAGAGGGGGCGGGTGAAAAACTGTTTTTT
TRBJ1-5 TRBV5-1 . . CASSLAVGNQPQHF TGCGCCAGCAGCTTGGCAGTTGGCAATCAGCCCCAGCATTTT
TRBJ1-2 TRBV20-1 . . CSASPYQGQIYGYTF TGCAGTGCTAGTCCCTATCAGGGGCAGATCTATGGCTACACCTTC
TRBJ1-2 TRBV15 . . CATSRPRDTYGYTF TGTGCCACCAGCAGACCCAGGGACACCTATGGCTACACCTTC
TRBJ1-5 TRBV27 TRBD1 . CASSLGQFGPQHF TGTGCCAGCAGTTTGGGACAGTTTGGGCCCCAGCATTTT
TRBJ1-1 TRBV7-2 TRBD1 . CASSLVSTGGTEAFF TGTGCCAGCAGCTTAGTTTCGACAGGGGGAACTGAAGCTTTCTTT
TRBJ1-5 TRBV12-5 TRBD1 . CASGLEGLGQGTNQPQHF TGTGCTAGTGGTTTGGAGGGTTTGGGACAGGGTACTAATCAGCCCCAGCATTTT
TRBJ2-7 TRBV10-3 . . CAISEQGYYEQYF TGTGCCATCAGTGAGCAGGGGTACTACGAGCAGTACTTC
TRBJ2-1 TRBV6-6 . . CASSYGRGGENEQFF TGTGCCAGCAGTTACGGTAGGGGGGGCGAAAATGAGCAGTTCTTC
TRBJ1-1 TRBV11-2 . . CASSLGPGWTEAFF TGTGCCAGCAGCTTAGGTCCAGGGTGGACTGAAGCTTTCTTT
TRBJ2-2 TRBV10-2 . . CASSDSDTGELFF TGCGCCAGCAGTGATTCTGACACCGGGGAGCTGTTTTTT
TRBJ1-1 TRBV10-2 . . CASSEWVARRTEAFF TGCGCCAGCAGTGAGTGGGTGGCCAGGAGGACTGAAGCTTTCTTT
TRBJ1-1 TRBV2 . . CASSEAQGQVSEAFF TGTGCCAGCAGTGAAGCGCAGGGGCAGGTGTCTGAAGCTTTCTTT
TRBJ2-3 TRBV27 . . CASSLRRQVSTDTQYF TGTGCCAGCAGTCTCCGAAGACAGGTTAGCACAGATACGCAGTATTTT
TRBJ1-3 TRBV27 . once CASSLRRDSGTTIYF TGTGCCAGCAGTTTGCGGCGAGACAGTGGAACCACCATATATTTT
TRBJ1-5 TRBV4-1 . . CASSQDRVDQPQHF TGCGCCAGCAGCCAAGACAGGGTGGATCAGCCCCAGCATTTT
TRBJ2-3 TRBV9 . . CASSVAPLAADTQYF TGTGCCAGCAGCGTAGCCCCCCTAGCCGCAGATACGCAGTATTTT
TRBJ2-3 TRBV5-6 TRBD2 . CASSLVLAGGADTQYF TGTGCCAGCAGCTTGGTCCTAGCGGGGGGTGCAGATACGCAGTATTTT
TRBJ2-3 TRBV27 TRBD1 . CAIGQGSTDTQYF TGTGCCATCGGACAGGGAAGCACAGATACGCAGTATTTT
TRBJ2-3 TRBV6-5 . once CASSFADTQYF TGTGCCAGCAGTTTCGCAGATACGCAGTATTTT
TRBJ1-1 TRBV5-1 . . CASSLAGNTEAFF TGCGCCAGCAGCTTGGCGGGGAACACTGAAGCTTTCTTT
TRBJ1-3 TRBV6-5 . . CASSSRQTGNTIYF TGTGCCAGCAGTTCCAGGCAGACTGGAAACACCATATATTTT
TRBJ1-1 TRBV18 . . CASSPGAVSNTEAFF TGTGCCAGCTCACCGGGGGCAGTGTCGAACACTGAAGCTTTCTTT
TRBJ1-2 TRBV2 . . CASSAGATYGYTF TGTGCCAGCAGCGCGGGGGCGACCTATGGCTACACCTTC
TRBJ2-7 TRBV6-5 . once CASKLTGPLSYEQYF TGTGCCAGCAAACTGACAGGTCCCCTTTCCTACGAGCAGTACTTC
TRBJ2-2 TRBV7-2 TRBD1 . CASSRDRSNTGELFF TGTGCCAGCAGCCGGGACAGGTCGAACACCGGGGAGCTGTTTTTT
TRBJ2-3 TRBV5-8 TRBD1 . CASSLSTRDRITDTQYF TGTGCCAGCAGCTTATCAACCCGGGACAGAATCACAGATACGCAGTATTTT
TRBJ1-2 TRBV3-1/TRBV3-2 . . CASTHLRAGVNYGYTF TGTGCCAGCACCCACCTTCGCGCAGGGGTTAACTATGGCTACACCTTC
TRBJ1-1 TRBV7-8 TRBD1 . CASSLRGTGAGNTEAFF TGTGCCAGCAGCTTACGGGGGACAGGGGCCGGTAACACTGAAGCTTTCTTT
TRBJ2-5 TRBV30 TRBD2 . CAWSVRPERGVETQYF TGTGCCTGGAGTGTTCGTCCGGAGCGGGGGGTGGAGACCCAGTACTTC